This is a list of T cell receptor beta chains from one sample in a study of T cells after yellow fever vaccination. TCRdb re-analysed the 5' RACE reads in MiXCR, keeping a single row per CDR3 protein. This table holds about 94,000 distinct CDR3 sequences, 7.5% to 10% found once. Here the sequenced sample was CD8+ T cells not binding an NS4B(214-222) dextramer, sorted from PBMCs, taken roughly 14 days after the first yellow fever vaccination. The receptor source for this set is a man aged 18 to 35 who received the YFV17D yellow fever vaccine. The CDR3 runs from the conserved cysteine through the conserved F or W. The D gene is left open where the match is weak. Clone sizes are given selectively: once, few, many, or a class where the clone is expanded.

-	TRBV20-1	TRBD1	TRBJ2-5	CSASRDRGQETQYF	TGCAGTGCTAGCCGGGACAGGGGACAAGAGACCCAGTACTTC
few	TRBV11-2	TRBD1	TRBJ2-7	CASSLEVGQGYEQYF	TGTGCCAGCAGCTTAGAGGTGGGACAGGGCTACGAGCAGTACTTC
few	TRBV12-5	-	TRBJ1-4	CASGSPGVKDEKLFF	TGTGCTAGTGGCTCCCCGGGGGTAAAAGATGAAAAACTGTTTTTT
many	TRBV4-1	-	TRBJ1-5	CASSQERFSNQPQHF	TGCGCCAGCAGCCAAGAACGATTTAGCAATCAGCCCCAGCATTTT
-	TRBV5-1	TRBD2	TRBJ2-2	CASSWTSTGELFF	TGCGCCAGCAGCTGGACTAGCACCGGGGAGCTGTTTTTT
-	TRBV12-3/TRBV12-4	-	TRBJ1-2	CASSLSEWDGYTF	TGTGCCAGCAGTCTTTCAGAGTGGGATGGCTACACCTTC
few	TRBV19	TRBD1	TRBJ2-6	CASSMQGAGANVLTF	TGTGCCAGTAGTATGCAGGGGGCTGGGGCCAACGTCCTGACTTTC
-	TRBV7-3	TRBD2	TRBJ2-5	CASSASGGEETQYF	TGTGCCAGCAGCGCTAGCGGGGGGGAGGAGACCCAGTACTTC
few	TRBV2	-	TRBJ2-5	CAGQRETQYF	TGTGCCGGACAGAGAGAGACCCAGTACTTC
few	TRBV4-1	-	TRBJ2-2	CASSHLSDTGELFF	TGCGCCAGCAGCCACCTAAGCGATACCGGGGAGCTGTTTTTT
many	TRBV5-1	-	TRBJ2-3	CASSPGRGTDTQYF	TGCGCCAGCAGCCCCGGCAGGGGTACAGATACGCAGTATTTT
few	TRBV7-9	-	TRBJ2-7	CASSLRGDSYEQYF	TGTGCCAGCAGCTTAAGGGGGGACTCCTACGAGCAGTACTTC
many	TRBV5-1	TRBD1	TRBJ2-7	CASSTIPGTGHREQYF	TGCGCCAGCAGCACCATCCCCGGGACAGGGCATCGGGAGCAGTACTTC
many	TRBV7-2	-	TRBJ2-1	CASSFRTRQSEQFF	TGTGCCAGCAGCTTCCGTACTCGGCAAAGTGAGCAGTTCTTC
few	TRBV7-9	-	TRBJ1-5	CASSLGGTNQPQHF	TGTGCCAGCAGCTTGGGGGGTACCAATCAGCCCCAGCATTTT
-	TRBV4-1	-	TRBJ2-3	CASSQDGLARLTDTQYF	TGCGCCAGCAGCCAAGATGGTCTAGCGAGACTCACAGATACGCAGTATTTT
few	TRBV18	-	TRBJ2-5	CASSPGVIQETQYF	TGTGCCAGCTCACCCGGAGTTATCCAAGAGACCCAGTACTTC
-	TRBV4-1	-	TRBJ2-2	CASSDTGSGGGELFF	TGCGCCAGCAGCGACACAGGGTCCGGAGGCGGGGAGCTGTTTTTT
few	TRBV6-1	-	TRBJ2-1	CASNPKEHSYNEQFF	TGTGCCAGCAACCCTAAAGAGCATTCATACAATGAGCAGTTCTTC
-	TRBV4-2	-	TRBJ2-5	CASSQESTGSETQYF	TGTGCCAGCAGCCAAGAGTCCACAGGGTCAGAGACCCAGTACTTC
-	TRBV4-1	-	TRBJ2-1	CASSQGMGPAYNEQFF	TGCGCCAGCAGCCAAGGGATGGGTCCCGCCTACAATGAGCAGTTCTTC
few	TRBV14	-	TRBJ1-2	CASSQDRFPLFGYTF	TGTGCCAGCAGCCAAGATCGGTTTCCCTTGTTTGGCTACACCTTC
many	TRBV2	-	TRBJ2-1	CASSASAVAYNEQFF	TGTGCCAGCAGCGCAAGTGCGGTGGCCTACAATGAGCAGTTCTTC
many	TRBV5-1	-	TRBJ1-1	CASKEPRVGDTEAFF	TGCGCCAGCAAGGAACCTCGCGTAGGGGACACTGAAGCTTTCTTT
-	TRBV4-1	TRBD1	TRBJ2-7	CASSQGQGHSYEQYF	TGCGCCAGCAGCCAAGGACAGGGGCACTCCTACGAGCAGTACTTC
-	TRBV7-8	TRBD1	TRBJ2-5	CASSFGQGKTQYF	TGTGCCAGCAGCTTTGGACAGGGAAAGACCCAGTACTTC
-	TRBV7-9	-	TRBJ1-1	CASSLVVSNTEAFF	TGTGCCAGCAGCTTAGTAGTATCGAACACTGAAGCTTTCTTT
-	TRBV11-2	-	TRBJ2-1	CASSLDPDSGGEQFF	TGTGCCAGCAGCTTAGATCCCGACAGCGGAGGTGAGCAGTTCTTC
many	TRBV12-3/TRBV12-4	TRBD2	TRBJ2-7	CASSLRFGTSNDEQYF	TGTGCCAGCAGTTTAAGGTTCGGGACTAGCAACGACGAGCAGTACTTC
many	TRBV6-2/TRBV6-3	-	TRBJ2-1	CASTTAYPYNEQFF	TGTGCCAGCACAACAGCGTATCCCTACAATGAGCAGTTCTTC
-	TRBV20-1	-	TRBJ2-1	CSARDREVYNEQFF	TGCAGTGCTAGAGACAGGGAGGTCTACAATGAGCAGTTCTTC
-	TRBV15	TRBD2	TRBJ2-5	CATSAPGTRGLETQYF	TGTGCCACCAGCGCCCCCGGGACTAGAGGTTTGGAGACCCAGTACTTC
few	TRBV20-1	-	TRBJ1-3	CSASGSGVSGNTIYF	TGCAGTGCTAGTGGATCCGGGGTCTCTGGAAACACCATATATTTT
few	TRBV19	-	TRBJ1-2	CASSTRYGYTF	TGTGCCAGTAGTACCCGTTATGGCTACACCTTC
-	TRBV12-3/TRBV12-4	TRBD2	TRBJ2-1	CASSLFNGGAGEQFF	TGTGCCAGCAGTTTATTTAACGGGGGGGCGGGAGAGCAGTTCTTC
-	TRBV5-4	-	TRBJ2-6	CASTLQGSGANVLTF	TGTGCCAGCACCTTACAGGGTTCGGGGGCCAACGTCCTGACTTTC
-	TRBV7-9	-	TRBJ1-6	CASSLVRGSGSPLHF	TGTGCCAGCAGCTTAGTCAGGGGTAGCGGGTCACCCCTCCACTTT
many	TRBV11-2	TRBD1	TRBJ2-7	CASSPTGGFYEQYF	TGTGCCAGCAGCCCGACAGGGGGCTTTTACGAGCAGTACTTC
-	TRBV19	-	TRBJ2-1	CASSMFYNEQFF	TGTGCCAGTAGTATGTTCTACAATGAGCAGTTCTTC